This entry lists 30 T cell receptor beta chains sequenced from one sample in a study of radiotherapy plus CTLA-4 blockade in lung cancer. Measured with immunoSEQ multiplex PCR; TCRdb has only the in-frame clones, and not every one. This sample has tens of thousands of clones, with approximately 84% found just once. The sample was peripheral blood, taken from a patient treated with radiotherapy plus ipilimumab. Receptor source: a human donor with non-small cell lung cancer who had stable disease on radiotherapy plus ipilimumab.

The rearrangement links TRBV5-4 to TRBJ2-5, with 14 bases that match TRBD2. Trimming took 4 bases from V and 6 from J; bases not matched to a gene: 5. This CDR3 is built from 15 residues. Germline-derived CDR1 and CDR2 are SGHNT and YYREEE (reference sequence). CDR3: CASSLGTSGGQTQYF. The CDR3 DNA reads as TGTGCCAGCAGCCTCGGGACTAGCGGGGGTCAGACCCAGTACTTC.

V gene TRBV9 combines with J gene TRBJ2-3; 10 positions match TRBD2. The germline V gene has CDR1 SGDLS and CDR2 YYNGEE. The CDR3 has 15 amino acids. J was trimmed by 1 base and V by 4 bases; bases with no gene match: 3. CDR3 sequence: CASSPGTSGTDTQYF. CDR3 in DNA: TGTGCCAGCAGCCCAGGGACTAGCGGCACAGATACGCAGTATTTT.

The V gene is TRBV28, the J gene TRBJ2-7, with D unclear. The CDR3 spans 11 residues. Germline CDR1 is MDHEN and CDR2 is SYDVKM. Deletions cut 6 bases from V and 2 bases from J, with 5 bases between. This chain's CDR3 is CASSWTYEQYF. The CDR3 DNA reads TGTGCCAGCAGCTGGACCTACGAGCAGTACTTC.

This chain links TRBV10-1 with TRBJ2-1; D perhaps matches TRBD2 (5 bases). The CDR3 loop spans 18 amino acids. CDR1 WNHNN and CDR2 SYGVQD come from the germline V gene (reference sequence). Deletions cut 0 bases from V and 0 bases from J, with 15 bases between. CDR3 protein: CASSESVGLGSSYNEQFF. CDR3 coding DNA: TGCGCCAGCAGTGAGTCTGTAGGGTTGGGGAGCTCCTACAATGAGCAGTTCTTC.

The V gene is TRBV27, the J gene TRBJ1-5, with D possibly matching TRBD1 (6 bases). This CDR3 has 15 amino acids. CDR1 and CDR2 (germline): MNHEY, SMNVEV (reference sequence). Trimming stripped 5 bases from V and 3 bases from J, with 14 bases between. The CDR3, as DNA: TGTGCCAGCAGTAAGGACAGCCGACACAATCAGCCCCAGCATTTT. Protein: CASSKDSRHNQPQHF.

CDR3 sequence: CASSPNDRNTEAFF. DNA of the CDR3: TGTGCCAGCAGCCCTAACGACAGGAACACTGAAGCTTTCTTT. The rearrangement joins TRBV9 to TRBJ1-1; tentatively, D is TRBD1 (5 bases). CDR3 length: 14 amino acids. Trimming left V 4 bases short and J 1 base short, with 11 bases between. Germline CDR1 is SGDLS and CDR2 is YYNGEE. Variable domain in full (rest from reference TRBV9 and TRBJ1-1): DSGVTQTPKHLITATGQRVTLRCSPRSGDLSVYWYQQSLDQGLQFLIQYYNGEERAKGNILERFSAQQFPDLHSELNLSSLELGDSALYFCASSPNDRNTEAFFGQGTRLTVV.

The rearrangement uses TRBV7-9 and TRBJ2-4; D is possibly TRBD1 or TRBD2 (5 bases each). Germline CDR1 SEHNR, CDR2 FQNEAQ (reference sequence). The CDR3 totals 16 residues. Trimming stripped 3 bases from V and 1 base from J, with 13 bases between. The CDR3 loop is CASSLGDRTAKNIQYF. Written as DNA, the CDR3 is TGTGCCAGCAGCTTGGGAGACAGAACCGCCAAAAACATTCAGTACTTC.

Note on this clone: A read error may account for a junction end that differs from germline. Distinct nucleotide sequences in the sample also encode this CDR3. This sequence joins TRBV5-1 and TRBJ1-3; D gene uncertain. Germline V gene lookup returns CDR1 SGHRS and CDR2 YFSETQ. There are 14 residues in the CDR3. Here the CDR3 reads CASSLASSGNTIYF. CDR3 DNA: TGCGCCAGTAGCTTGGCATCCTCTGGAAACACCATATATTTT.

The genes are TRBV9 and TRBJ2-7, with TRBD2 identical over 7 bases. V dropped 0 bases and J dropped 4; count of bases not matched to a gene: 16. This CDR3 has 18 amino acids. Germline lookup yields CDR1 SGDLS and CDR2 YYNGEE. The CDR3 DNA sequence: TGTGCCAGCAGCGTAGGCCTGAGCGGGGAAGCATTAATGTACGAGCAGTACTTC. It encodes CASSVGLSGEALMYEQYF.

The V gene is TRBV5-4, the J gene TRBJ2-7, with 10 nucleotides matching TRBD1. The length of the CDR3 is 15 residues. CDR1 and CDR2 (germline): SGHNT, YYREEE (reference sequence). V dropped 2 bases and J dropped 4; count of bases not matched to a gene: 6. The CDR3 coding sequence is TGTGCCAGCAGCTTAGGGGACAGGGGTATATACGAGCAGTACTTC. Protein: CASSLGDRGIYEQYF.

The CDR3 loop is CASSQDPFGQGNEQYF. The CDR3 nucleotides read TGCGCCAGCAGCCAAGACCCCTTTGGACAGGGCAACGAGCAGTACTTC. The rearrangement joins TRBV4-1 to TRBJ2-7; 8 nucleotides agree with TRBD1. Germline V gene lookup returns CDR1 MGHRA and CDR2 YSYEKL. After removal of 0 bases from V and 5 bases from J, the junction contained 9 bases not matched to a gene. This CDR3 is 16 amino acids long.

Concerning this clone itself: At one boundary the junction diverges from the germline segment, which might be a read error. The chain links TRBV6-6 to TRBJ2-3, with D perhaps matching TRBD1 (6 bases). The CDR3 spans 14 residues. Germline V gene lookup returns CDR1 MNHNY and CDR2 SVGAGI (reference sequence). CDR3 sequence (DNA): TGTGCTAGCAAGGGAACAGGGAGCACAGATACGCAGTATTTT. Its translation is CASKGTGSTDTQYF.

The V gene is TRBV7-3, the J gene TRBJ2-5; possible D gene TRBD1, 5 bases. The CDR3 consists of 15 residues. Trimming removed 1 base at V and 2 bases at J, with 11 bases between. The germline V gene encodes CDR1 SGHTA and CDR2 FQGTGA. The CDR3 is CASSLRAGPQETQYF. CDR3 DNA: TGTGCCAGCAGCTTAAGAGCAGGGCCTCAAGAGACCCAGTACTTC. Full variable domain (outside the CDR3, taken from reference TRBV7-3 and TRBJ2-5): GAGVSQTPSNKVTEKGKYVELRCDPISGHTALYWYRQSLGQGPEFLIYFQGTGAADDSGLPNDRFFAVRPEGSVSTLKIQRTERGDSAVYLCASSLRAGPQETQYFGPGTRLLVL.

The chain has TRBV6-1 and TRBJ1-6, with 11 bases aligning to TRBD1. The junction had 8 bases not matched to a gene; V was cut back by 4 bases and J by 0 bases. Germline CDR1 MNHNS, CDR2 SASEGT. The CDR3 runs 19 residues. This chain's CDR3 is CASSVTGTGGSSYNSPLHF. The CDR3 DNA is TGTGCCAGCAGTGTAACCGGGACAGGGGGAAGCTCCTATAATTCACCCCTCCACTTT.

This rearrangement joins TRBV19 to TRBJ2-5, with D possibly being TRBD1 (6 bases). Germline lookup yields CDR1 LNHDA and CDR2 SQIVND (reference sequence). The CDR3 covers 13 residues. V lost 9 bases to trimming and J lost 5 bases, with 16 bases between them. The CDR3 here is CASAGQSTETQYF. The CDR3 coding sequence is TGTGCCAGCGCAGGACAGTCCACGGAGACCCAGTACTTC.

This clone ranks as medium-sized. This chain links TRBV5-1 with TRBJ1-6, with 7 positions matching TRBD1. Germline V gene lookup returns CDR1 SGHRS and CDR2 YFSETQ. The trim removed 0 bases at V and 8 bases at J, leaving 2 bases unmatched. This CDR3 has 14 residues. CDR3 sequence (DNA): TGCGCCAGCAGCTTGGGGACAGGCGATTCACCCCTCCACTTT. As protein: CASSLGTGDSPLHF.

This sequence joins TRBV30 and TRBJ2-3, with TRBD2 matching over 12 bases. This CDR3 contains 17 residues. Germline V lookup: CDR1 GTSNPN, CDR2 SVGIG (reference sequence). V trimming: 1 base; J trimming: 10 bases; junction bases outside the gene matches: 15. CDR3 loop: CAWSGRWASGRALAQYF. The DNA for the CDR3 is TGTGCCTGGAGTGGCCGATGGGCTAGCGGGAGGGCACTGGCGCAGTATTTT.

The V gene is TRBV19, the J gene TRBJ2-7; the D gene is possibly TRBD1 (5 bases). The ends were cut back, 4 bases at V and 4 bases at J, with 14 bases in the middle. The CDR3 is 14 amino acids. The V gene's germline CDR1 is LNHDA and CDR2 SQIVND (reference sequence). CDR3 sequence (DNA): TGTGCCAGTAGTACCGACAGTATTGTTTACGAGCAGTACTTC. It specifies CASSTDSIVYEQYF.

This clone was observed a few times. The V gene is TRBV7-9, the J gene TRBJ2-7, with D possibly called TRBD1 or TRBD2 (5 bases each). CDR1 SEHNR and CDR2 FQNEAQ come from the germline V gene (reference sequence). The CDR3 consists of 16 residues. V dropped 3 bases and J dropped 1 base, with 16 bases sitting between them. CDR3 residues: CASSFSTGLGSYEQYF. DNA of the CDR3: TGTGCCAGCAGCTTCTCTACAGGACTCGGGTCCTACGAGCAGTACTTC.

V usage is TRBV7-9 and J usage is TRBJ1-5; 7 nucleotides line up with TRBD1. The V gene end was trimmed by 6 bases and the J gene end by 0 bases; junction bases not matched to a gene: 5. CDR1 SEHNR and CDR2 FQNEAQ come from the germline V gene (reference sequence). The CDR3 length is 15 residues. CDR3 in amino acids: CASSGTADSNQPQHF. The CDR3 DNA reads TGTGCCAGCAGTGGGACAGCCGATAGCAATCAGCCCCAGCATTTT.

This clone was counted between two and nine times. V gene TRBV7-3 combines with J gene TRBJ2-1; maybe TRBD1 (6 bases). V dropped 5 bases and J dropped 4 bases, with 15 bases sitting between them. The CDR3 runs 15 residues. Germline lookup yields CDR1 SGHTA and CDR2 FQGTGA. The CDR3 here is CASSAQTGIYNEQFF. The DNA of the CDR3 is TGTGCCAGCAGCGCTCAAACAGGGATTTACAATGAGCAGTTCTTC.

V gene TRBV6-1 combines with J gene TRBJ1-5; 8 bases agree with TRBD1. Germline lookup yields CDR1 MNHNS and CDR2 SASEGT. The CDR3 length is 14 residues. The V and J ends lost 8 bases and 3 bases, in that order; junction bases with no gene match: 6. The CDR3 loop is CASGQGANNQPQHF. As DNA, the CDR3 is TGTGCCAGCGGGCAGGGGGCGAACAATCAGCCCCAGCATTTT.

The chain recombines TRBV6-1 with TRBJ2-2; D may correspond to TRBD1 or TRBD2 (5 bases each). This CDR3 is 14 amino acids long. The germline gives CDR1 MNHNS, CDR2 SASEGT. Deletions cut 5 bases from V and 7 bases from J, with 14 bases between. The CDR3 bases are TGTGCCAGCAGTCCCTATCCAGGGAGCGGGGAGCTGTTTTTT. As protein: CASSPYPGSGELFF.

In nucleotides, the CDR3 is TGTGCCATCAGTGAGGGAATGGGCAATCAGCCCCAGCATTTT. Amino acid sequence: CAISEGMGNQPQHF. This sequence joins TRBV10-3 and TRBJ1-5; D gene ambiguous. In germline, CDR1 is ENHRY, CDR2 SYGVKD. With 2 bases removed from V and 2 bases from J, the gap between germline ends came to 7 bases. CDR3 size: 14 residues.

V usage is TRBV10-3 and J usage is TRBJ2-1; D is uncertain. From germline, CDR1 is ENHRY and CDR2 SYGVKD. Between the trimmed V and J ends, which lost 1 base and 5 bases, there was a span of 6 bases. The CDR3 covers 13 residues. The CDR3 loop is CAISELPDNEQFF. The CDR3 coding sequence is TGTGCCATCAGTGAGTTACCCGACAATGAGCAGTTCTTC.

CDR3 amino acids: CASSWGSKNIQYF. The DNA for the CDR3 is TGTGCCAGCAGCTGGGGCAGCAAAAACATTCAGTACTTC. The chain employs TRBV2 and TRBJ2-4; weak D call: TRBD1 (5 bases). Germline values: CDR1 SNHLY, CDR2 FYNNEI. Trimming stripped 6 bases from V and 3 bases from J, with 9 bases between. This CDR3 has 13 residues.

This clone was picked up a small number of times. V is TRBV9 and J is TRBJ1-1; D possibly corresponds to TRBD1 (6 bases). The CDR3 runs 16 residues. V gave up 0 bases and J gave up 4 bases, with 16 bases separating them. Germline V gene data show CDR1 as SGDLS and CDR2 as YYNGEE. The CDR3 region has the DNA TGTGCCAGCAGCGTAGAGTCGGGCAGGGGAATCACTGAAGCTTTCTTT. Encoded protein: CASSVESGRGITEAFF.

The rearrangement joins TRBV28 to TRBJ1-5, with 7 bases lining up with TRBD1. Germline V lookup: CDR1 MDHEN, CDR2 SYDVKM. CDR3 length: 14 residues. J was trimmed by 2 bases and V by 5 bases; bases with no gene match: 3. CDR3 in DNA: TGTGCCAGCAGTGAGGGGGCCGGCAATCAGCCCCAGCATTTT. This codes for CASSEGAGNQPQHF.

Concerning this clone itself: Additional DNA sequences in this sample encode the identical CDR3. The V gene is TRBV2, the J gene TRBJ1-5, with D possibly TRBD1 on 5 matching bases. CDR3 length: 15 amino acids. The V end lost 2 bases, the J end lost 2 bases, and 10 bases lay between the germline ends. The germline V gene has CDR1 SNHLY and CDR2 FYNNEI. The CDR3 region has the DNA TGTGCCAGCAGTGAAAGCAGGGTAGGCAATCAGCCCCAGCATTTT. Translation gives CASSESRVGNQPQHF.

The rearrangement uses TRBV5-1 and TRBJ2-5; D not resolved. V dropped 5 bases and J dropped 4 bases, with 6 bases sitting between them. The CDR3 contains 11 residues. Germline assignment: CDR1 SGHRS and CDR2 YFSETQ. The CDR3 DNA is TGCGCCAGCAGAGAGGTAGAGACCCAGTACTTC. Its translation is CASREVETQYF.